This T cell receptor (beta chain) was sequenced during a study of blood T cell repertoires in COVID-19. Study in general: T cells, B-cell-depleted T cells, or PBMCs supplied cDNA or gDNA.

Cohort placement rested on clinical history that participants reported themselves. TCRdb keeps only in-frame clones here, not all; method: immunoSEQ multiplex PCR. Altogether over 130,000 clones are present, over 70% being singletons, with the ten largest covering under 4.5%. Trimming left V 5 bases short and J 0 bases short, with 17 bases between. Looked up from germline, CDR1 is MNHEY and CDR2 is SMNVEV (reference sequence). CDR3 length: 17 amino acids. The sample comprised PBMCs or T cells enriched from blood (not recorded which). The genes are TRBV27 and TRBJ1-5; a possible D gene is TRBD1 (6 bases). The receptor was derived from a man aged 45-60 years in a cohort exposed to, infected with or recovered from COVID-19 (not recorded which). CDR3 sequence reads: CASSRASTGNSNQPQHF. CDR3 in DNA: TGTGCCAGCAGTCGAGCCTCGACAGGAAATAGCAATCAGCCCCAGCATTTT.